This is a list of T cell receptor beta chains from one sample in a study of blood T cell repertoires in COVID-19. This table comes from immunoSEQ multiplex PCR, and its TCRdb copy is limited to in-frame clones, with some not included. The data contain around 250,000 clones, around nine tenths of them singletons. The sample taken for sequencing was PBMCs or T cells enriched from blood (not recorded which). The source is a woman between 45 and 60 years old who had recovered from COVID-19. Each CDR3 is given without its conserved first and last residue. Fields, in order: V gene, J gene, CDR3 protein.

TRBV27,TRBJ2-7,ASSYDRGRNEQY
TRBV7-9,TRBJ2-5,ASSPGTHMQETQY
TRBV2,TRBJ2-7,ASRYTTGNSGEQY
TRBV7-9,TRBJ1-6,ASSSLSESSPLH
TRBV7-9,TRBJ1-4,ASSFFSGANEKLF
TRBV2,TRBJ1-1,ASTNDRGSTEAF
TRBV15,TRBJ2-1,ATSGGGGGTSYNEQF
TRBV18,TRBJ2-2,ASSPQGPGNTGELF
TRBV9,TRBJ1-1,ASHRVLDTEAF
TRBV6-5,TRBJ1-2,ASSASAGSTGYT
TRBV7-9,TRBJ2-1,ASSIISGTSVLNEQF
TRBV10-3,TRBJ1-5,AHRGDSNQPQH
TRBV5-1,TRBJ2-1,ASSRGEREYNEQF
TRBV7-9,TRBJ2-1,ASSLETSVGGEQF
TRBV28,TRBJ2-3,ASSASGTGVSDTQY
TRBV29-1,TRBJ2-3,SVVSGSTDTQY
TRBV30,TRBJ1-4,AWSFGGRSEKLF
TRBV18,TRBJ2-2,ASSPSDRGDGGELF
TRBV4-1,TRBJ1-1,ASSQDFQPGGNTEAF
TRBV19,TRBJ1-3,ASSPNRASGNTIY
TRBV9,TRBJ1-2,ASSVGDYGYT
TRBV2,TRBJ2-4,ASSKGQGYIQY
TRBV11-2,TRBJ1-3,ASSTGTGGTGNTIY
TRBV29-1,TRBJ2-3,SVVETGSGTDTQY
TRBV2,TRBJ2-6,ASRRTRVRGSLGANVLT
TRBV29-1,TRBJ2-7,SVEDMLAGSYEQY
TRBV24-1,TRBJ1-1,ATSDQGTEAF
TRBV5-1,TRBJ2-3,ASSITGTDTDTQY
TRBV6-2/TRBV6-3,TRBJ2-7,ASSWGGLATSYEQY
TRBV6-5,TRBJ2-3,ASNLAGEDTQY
TRBV15,TRBJ1-1,ATSRRDTPEAF
TRBV2,TRBJ1-1,ASKPGTEAF
TRBV28,TRBJ1-1,ASTSPHTGALNTEAF
TRBV5-1,TRBJ1-5,ASSLDGSDQPQH
TRBV27,TRBJ2-5,ASSSPVLQETQY
TRBV5-1,TRBJ1-6,ASTGGNSYNSPLH
TRBV7-8,TRBJ1-2,ASSLLPGVNYGYT
TRBV4-2,TRBJ1-5,ASSLERGNQPQH
TRBV9,TRBJ2-7,ASSVSFDSGGIYEQY
TRBV28,TRBJ2-4,ASSPPSGISKNIQY
TRBV3-1/TRBV3-2,TRBJ1-1,ASSAYREGTEAF
TRBV7-9,TRBJ1-2,ASSYGGGNYGYT
TRBV5-5,TRBJ2-7,ASSLGPGTTSYEQY
TRBV30,TRBJ1-6,AWGGQGYNSPLH